The rows below give T cell receptor beta chains drawn from one sample of a study of cytomegalovirus exposure and HLA in healthy donors. TCRdb keeps only in-frame clones here, not all; method: immunoSEQ multiplex PCR. The data show more than 130,000 clones, with roughly four fifths seen just once and roughly 4.6% held by the top ten. The sample comprised PBMCs. The receptor source for this set is a woman aged 50 to 60 in good health and CMV-seronegative. The CDR3 runs from the conserved cysteine through the conserved F or W. The D gene is left open where the match is weak. Size tells how often a clone was seen (once, few, many) or the class of an expanded clone, and some rows leave it out.

-	TRBD2	TRBV25-1	TRBJ2-1	TGTGCCAGCAGTGGAGGGCGGGGGGCTTACAATGAGCAGTTCTTC	CASSGGRGAYNEQFF
-	TRBD1	TRBV7-9	TRBJ2-3	TGTGCCAGCAGCTTAAGGACAGGGGGCGGAGATACGCAGTATTTT	CASSLRTGGGDTQYF
-	TRBD1	TRBV2	TRBJ1-6	TGTGCCAGCAGTGGAAGAGGGACAGCCAATTCACCCCTCCACTTT	CASSGRGTANSPLHF
-	-	TRBV28	TRBJ2-7	TGTGCCAGCAGTTTTTGGGACACCACCTACGAGCAGTACTTC	CASSFWDTTYEQYF
-	TRBD1	TRBV28	TRBJ2-6	TGTGCCAGCAGTTCCCGACAGGGGGGTTTCTCTGGGGCCAACGTCCTGACTTTC	CASSSRQGGFSGANVLTF
-	TRBD1	TRBV4-1	TRBJ2-7	TGCGCCAGCAGCCAGGGGACAGGGAGTCGCGAGCAGTACTTC	CASSQGTGSREQYF
-	-	TRBV7-2	TRBJ1-3	TGTGCCAGCAGCTTACCAGGGGCGGGAAACACCATATATTTT	CASSLPGAGNTIYF
-	TRBD1	TRBV28	TRBJ2-6	TGTGCCAGCAGTTTCTCCCTATGGAAAAGGGACAGGGGACAACCTAACTCTGGGGCCAACGTCCTGACTTTC	CASSFSLWKRDRGQPNSGANVLTF
-	-	TRBV7-2	TRBJ2-3	TGTGCCAGCAGCTTAGCGGGGGGGCTGGGAGGCACAGATACGCAGTATTTT	CASSLAGGLGGTDTQYF
-	TRBD1	TRBV11-2	TRBJ1-6	TGTGCCAGCAGCCCAGACAGGGCCCTTACGGGCCTCCACTTT	CASSPDRALTGLHF
-	TRBD1	TRBV10-1	TRBJ1-6	TGCGCCAGACTCCTGGACAGGGAGGATTCACCCCTCCACTTT	CARLLDREDSPLHF
-	TRBD2	TRBV4-1	TRBJ2-5	TGCGCCAGCAGCCGACATACTAGCGGGGGTTTCGAGACCCAGTACTTC	CASSRHTSGGFETQYF
few	TRBD2	TRBV5-1	TRBJ2-1	TGCGCCAGCAGCTATAGCGGGGGGATCGACAATGAGCAGTTCTTC	CASSYSGGIDNEQFF
-	TRBD1	TRBV30	TRBJ2-7	TGTGCCTTCCAGGGGGGACAGGCCTCCTACGAGCAGTACTTC	CAFQGGQASYEQYF
-	TRBD1	TRBV5-6	TRBJ2-7	TGTGCCAGCAGCCGGGGACAGGGCATAACCGAGCAGTACTTC	CASSRGQGITEQYF
-	-	TRBV6-5	TRBJ1-3	TGTGCCAGCAGTTACTCACTTTTCTCTGGAAACACCATATATTTT	CASSYSLFSGNTIYF
-	-	TRBV10-3	TRBJ1-5	TGTGCCATCAGTGTGGGAGGGAATAGCAATCAGCCCCAGCATTTT	CAISVGGNSNQPQHF
-	-	TRBV28	TRBJ1-2	TGTGCCAGCAGTCGGATTACAGGGACAAACTATGGCTACACCTTC	CASSRITGTNYGYTF
-	-	TRBV7-2	TRBJ1-2	TGTGCCAGCAGTCTTACAGGGCCTGGCTACACCTTC	CASSLTGPGYTF
-	-	TRBV27	TRBJ1-1	TGTGCCAGCAGTTTCCAGGGGTTCGTAGCTGAAGCTTTCTTT	CASSFQGFVAEAFF
once	-	TRBV2	TRBJ1-2	TGTGCCAGCAGGAAAACAGGGTATGGCTACACCTTC	CASRKTGYGYTF
-	TRBD2	TRBV7-2	TRBJ2-7	TGTGCCAGCAGTACACCAGCGGGACTTAGCTCCTACGAGCAGTACTTC	CASSTPAGLSSYEQYF
few	-	TRBV2	TRBJ1-3	TGTGCCAGCAGTGAATCCCCAGGGGCTGGAAACACCATATATTTT	CASSESPGAGNTIYF
once	TRBD1	TRBV19	TRBJ1-6	TGTGCCAGCCACCCCTCCGGGACAGGCGATTCACCCCTCCACTTT	CASHPSGTGDSPLHF
once	TRBD1	TRBV20-1	TRBJ1-2	TGCAGTGCTAGAGAAGACAGGGTCCTCTTC	CSAREDRVLF
-	-	TRBV15	TRBJ2-1	TGTGCCACCAGCAGAGGAACAGTTACGGTATATGAGCAGTTCTTC	CATSRGTVTVYEQFF
-	-	TRBV7-2	TRBJ1-5	TGTGCCAGCAGCTTAGGGGTTCGGGGACAGCCCCAGCATTTT	CASSLGVRGQPQHF
-	-	TRBV4-1	TRBJ1-6	TGCGCCAGCAGCCCTTCCGAGGTTCTTCTATCAACACCCCTCCACTTT	CASSPSEVLLSTPLHF
once	-	TRBV19	TRBJ1-4	TGTGCCAGTAGTATCAGGGTCGATGAAAAACTGTTTTTT	CASSIRVDEKLFF
-	-	TRBV5-4	TRBJ2-7	TGTGCCAGCAGCTTGTCTCCAGGGATCGAGCAGTACTTC	CASSLSPGIEQYF
-	-	TRBV28	TRBJ1-5	TGTGCCAGCAGAACAGATACCCGACGCAAGCCCCAGCATTTT	CASRTDTRRKPQHF
-	-	TRBV6-6	TRBJ1-5	TGTGCCAGCCAAGAGTCCGATCAGCCCCAGCATTTT	CASQESDQPQHF
-	TRBD2	TRBV4-1	TRBJ2-7	TGCGCCAGCAGCCTCATCTGGCTAGCGGGGGAGCAGTCCTACGAGCAGTACTTC	CASSLIWLAGEQSYEQYF
-	-	TRBV7-9	TRBJ1-3	TGTGCCAGCAGCTTTTACGCGGGTGGAAACACCATATATTTT	CASSFYAGGNTIYF
-	-	TRBV30	TRBJ2-1	TGTGCCTGGAGTAGGGCGGGTCACGTCAATGAGCAGTTCTTC	CAWSRAGHVNEQFF
once	-	TRBV9	TRBJ1-1	TGTGCCAGCAGCGTAGCTACTCCCGGGATCGGGGACACTGAAGCTTTCTTT	CASSVATPGIGDTEAFF
-	-	TRBV7-6	TRBJ2-1	TGTGCCAGCAGCTTAGGGGGTTGGCAGGGGAGCTACAATGAGCAGTTCTTC	CASSLGGWQGSYNEQFF
-	-	TRBV7-9	TRBJ1-1	TGTGCCAGCAGCCGCGAGAGGAACACTGAAGCTTTCTTT	CASSRERNTEAFF
-	TRBD2	TRBV7-2	TRBJ2-2	TGTGCCAGCAGCTTAACGGGACTAGCGGGGGCCGCCGAGCTGTTTTTT	CASSLTGLAGAAELFF
-	TRBD1	TRBV6-6	TRBJ2-3	TGTGCCAGCAGAAAAACGGGACAGGGTTTTAATACGCAGTATTTT	CASRKTGQGFNTQYF
-	-	TRBV6-6	TRBJ1-1	TGTGCCAGCAGTTCCGGACAGTGGGTAGCTTTCTTT	CASSSGQWVAFF
-	TRBD2	TRBV7-8	TRBJ2-5	TGTGCCAGCAGCTCCAGACTAGCGGGGGGGGTTAACCAAGAGACCCAGTACTTC	CASSSRLAGGVNQETQYF
-	TRBD1	TRBV28	TRBJ2-7	TGTGCCAGCAAGTGGCCGGGACAGGGGTACGAGCAGTACTTC	CASKWPGQGYEQYF
few	TRBD2	TRBV30	TRBJ2-3	TGTGCCTGGAAGAGGCTAGCGGGCTTAGATACGCAGTATTTT	CAWKRLAGLDTQYF
once	-	TRBV5-1	TRBJ2-1	TGCGCCAGCAGCTTGGTGAGGGAGGACAATGAGCAGTTCTTC	CASSLVREDNEQFF
-	TRBD2	TRBV5-1	TRBJ2-5	TGCGCCAGCAGCTGGTCGGGGGGGCAAGAGACCCAGTACTTC	CASSWSGGQETQYF
-	TRBD2	TRBV5-5	TRBJ2-3	TGTGCCAGCAGGGGACTAGCGACGTACACAGATACGCAGTATTTT	CASRGLATYTDTQYF
-	-	TRBV6-6	TRBJ2-7	TGTGCCAGCAGTCCGGCCGGGACAAGTACCTACGAGCAGTACTTC	CASSPAGTSTYEQYF
-	-	TRBV10-2	TRBJ1-5	TGCGCCAGCAGTGAGAGGTATAGAACAGCTAGCAATCAGCCCCAGCATTTT	CASSERYRTASNQPQHF
-	TRBD1	TRBV30	TRBJ2-5	TGTGCCTTACGCCTCACCGGGACAGGGGGCGAGACCCAGTACTTC	CALRLTGTGGETQYF
-	TRBD1	TRBV11-2	TRBJ2-7	TGTGCCAGCAGTTTGGGACAGGTCTACGAGCAGTACTTC	CASSLGQVYEQYF
-	-	TRBV7-9	TRBJ2-5	TGTGCCAGCAGCTCACAAGCGGAGACCCAGTACTTC	CASSSQAETQYF
-	-	TRBV4-1	TRBJ2-3	TGCGCCAGCAGCCAAAAGTATCCGAGCGAAGGGGTCACAGATACGCAGTATTTT	CASSQKYPSEGVTDTQYF
-	-	TRBV10-1	TRBJ1-5	TGCGCCAGCACCCTACTGGTTAGCAATCAGCCCCAGCATTTT	CASTLLVSNQPQHF
-	TRBD1	TRBV5-8	TRBJ1-6	TGTGCCAGCAGCCACCCGACAGGGTACTATAATTCACCCCTCCACTTT	CASSHPTGYYNSPLHF
-	TRBD1	TRBV6-5	TRBJ2-7	TGTGCCAGCAGCCCCGGACAGGGGATGGCCTACGAGCAGTACTTC	CASSPGQGMAYEQYF
-	-	TRBV18	TRBJ1-1	TGTGCCAGCTCGGAGGACGCCCGCGGGACTGAAGCTTTCTTT	CASSEDARGTEAFF
-	TRBD1	TRBV9	TRBJ2-7	TGTGCCAGCAGCGTAGAAGACAGGGTCTCCACCTTCTACGAGCAGTACTTC	CASSVEDRVSTFYEQYF
-	TRBD1	TRBV5-8	TRBJ1-1	TGTGCCAGCAGCTTGTTTGGACAGGGGATCACTGAAGCTTTCTTT	CASSLFGQGITEAFF
-	-	TRBV9	TRBJ2-1	TGTGCCAGCAGCGGGAGGGGGGGCCGGGGTGAGCAGTTCTTC	CASSGRGGRGEQFF